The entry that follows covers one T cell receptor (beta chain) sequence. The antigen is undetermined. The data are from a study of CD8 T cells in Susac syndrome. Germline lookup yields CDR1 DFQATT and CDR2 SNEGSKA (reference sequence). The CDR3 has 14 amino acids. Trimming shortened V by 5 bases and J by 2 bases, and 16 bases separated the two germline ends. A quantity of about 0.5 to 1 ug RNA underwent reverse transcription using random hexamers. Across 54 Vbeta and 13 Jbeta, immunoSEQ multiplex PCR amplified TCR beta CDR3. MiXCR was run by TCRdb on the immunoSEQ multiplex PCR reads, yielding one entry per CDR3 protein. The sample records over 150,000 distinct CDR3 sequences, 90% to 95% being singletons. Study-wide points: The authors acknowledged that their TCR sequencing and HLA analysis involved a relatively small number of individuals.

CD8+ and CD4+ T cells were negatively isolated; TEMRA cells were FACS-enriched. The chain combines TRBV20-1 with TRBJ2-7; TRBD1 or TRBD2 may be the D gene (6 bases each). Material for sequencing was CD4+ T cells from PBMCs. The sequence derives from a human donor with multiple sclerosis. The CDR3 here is CSAPNVRGAYEQYF. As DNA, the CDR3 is TGCAGTGCTCCAAACGTTAGGGGGGCCTACGAGCAGTACTTC.